This is a list of T cell receptor beta chains from one sample in a study of T cells in Graves' hyperthyroidism and ophthalmopathy. TCRdb re-derived calls from the multiplex PCR reads in MiXCR, one entry per CDR3 protein. The sample holds a few hundred thousand distinct CDR3 sequences, 40% to 55% seen once. Sequencing was performed on peripheral blood or thyroid tissue (not recorded which). The receptors derive from a woman younger than 30 with Graves' hyperthyroidism. Each CDR3 is given with its conserved first and last residue. The D gene is left open where the match is weak. Size tells how often a clone was seen (once, few, many) or the class of an expanded clone, and some rows leave it out.

TRBJ2-5 | TRBV29-1 | many | TRBD1 | TGCAGCGTGGGGGACAGGGGGCTGCAAGAGACCCAGTACTTC | CSVGDRGLQETQYF
TRBJ2-6 | TRBV9 | . | . | TGTGCCAGCAGCATAGCGGACTCTGGGGCCAACGTCCTGACTTTC | CASSIADSGANVLTF
TRBJ2-7 | TRBV29-1 | many | . | TGCAGCGTCCTAGGGGGGTCGGCCTACGAGCAGTACTTC | CSVLGGSAYEQYF
TRBJ1-1 | TRBV29-1 | few | TRBD1 | TGCAGCGTTGAAGTTGACAGGGTAGTGAACACTGAAGCTTTCTTT | CSVEVDRVVNTEAFF
TRBJ1-2 | TRBV24-1 | many | . | TGTGCCACCAGTGATTTTGTGTTCGGAGGCTACACCTTC | CATSDFVFGGYTF
TRBJ1-2 | TRBV20-1 | . | . | TGCAGTGCTAGGGGCCTCTCTGGAAACACCTTC | CSARGLSGNTF
TRBJ2-5 | TRBV7-2 | . | . | TGTGCCAGCAGCTCGGACACCGGCAATCAGCCCCAGTACTTC | CASSSDTGNQPQYF
TRBJ2-7 | TRBV4-2 | many | TRBD1 | TGTGCCAGCAGCCGCAATCCGGGACAGTCCTACGAGCAGTACTTC | CASSRNPGQSYEQYF
TRBJ1-3 | TRBV6-1 | few | . | TGTGCCAGCAGTGAATTTCCTTATTGGGTGCCGAGCTCTGGAAACACCATATATTTT | CASSEFPYWVPSSGNTIYF
TRBJ2-5 | TRBV5-4 | . | TRBD2 | TGCGCCAGCAGCCACGTAGCGGGAGATGAGACCCAGTACTTC | CASSHVAGDETQYF
TRBJ1-1 | TRBV29-1 | . | TRBD1 | TGCAGCGCTCCAGCCAGGGACAGGAACACTGAAGCTTTCTTT | CSAPARDRNTEAFF
TRBJ2-5 | TRBV9 | many | . | TGTGCCAGCAGTTTCCGGGACTACCAAGAGACCCAGTACTTC | CASSFRDYQETQYF
TRBJ1-2 | TRBV7-9 | few | . | TGTGCCAGCAGCGACGCGGTAAGGGCACCCTCCCGAGGGTACACCTTC | CASSDAVRAPSRGYTF
TRBJ2-1 | TRBV12-3/TRBV12-4 | . | TRBD1 | TGTGCCAGCAGGGGGACAGTAACCTACAATGAGCAGTTCTTC | CASRGTVTYNEQFF
TRBJ2-7 | TRBV10-3 | . | TRBD2 | TGTGCCATCAGTGAGCCAAGCGGGAGGGGCAATGAGCAGTACTTC | CAISEPSGRGNEQYF
TRBJ1-1 | TRBV4-2 | many | . | TGTGCCAGCAGCCAAGCAGGAAGGGGTACAGGGAAGTTGTACACTGAAGCTTTCTTT | CASSQAGRGTGKLYTEAFF
TRBJ2-3 | TRBV16 | . | TRBD2 | TGTGCCAGCAGCCAAGGGTCGAACGGGAGGCCCACAGATACGCAGTATTTT | CASSQGSNGRPTDTQYF
TRBJ2-1 | TRBV14 | . | . | TGTGCCAGCAGCCAAGCGGGACTGTACAATGAGCAGTTCTTC | CASSQAGLYNEQFF
TRBJ2-6 | TRBV7-9 | . | TRBD1 | TGTGCCAGCAGCACAGGGGTCCCTGGGGCCAACGTCCTGACTTTC | CASSTGVPGANVLTF
TRBJ1-2 | TRBV30 | . | . | TGTGCCAGCAGTGTACGGGGGCGACAGGGCTACACCTTC | CASSVRGRQGYTF
TRBJ1-4 | TRBV14 | . | . | TGTGCCAGCAGCCAAAACCCCCTGCCGCCAACTAATGAAAAACTGTTTTTT | CASSQNPLPPTNEKLFF
TRBJ2-1 | TRBV10-3 | . | TRBD2 | TGTGCCATCAGTGAGTCGACTAGCGGGCCTCTCTACAATGAGCAGTTCTTC | CAISESTSGPLYNEQFF
TRBJ2-7 | TRBV4-1 | . | . | TGCGCCAGCAGCCGGTCGGAGGGACATTCCTACGAGCAGTACTTC | CASSRSEGHSYEQYF
TRBJ2-7 | TRBV7-6 | few | TRBD2 | TGTGCCAGCAGCCAAGATCTCGACCGGGAGGGACTTCTCGAGCAGTACTTC | CASSQDLDREGLLEQYF
TRBJ1-2 | TRBV5-6 | many | TRBD1 | TGTGCCAGCAGATCGGGACAGAGCTATGGCTACACCTTC | CASRSGQSYGYTF
TRBJ2-5 | TRBV11-2 | . | . | TGTGCCAGCAGCTCAATGACAGGCGCAATGGGGACCCAGTACTTC | CASSSMTGAMGTQYF
TRBJ2-3 | TRBV7-9 | . | TRBD2 | TGTGCCAGCAGCTTGGGAGGGACTAGCTCAGATACGCAGTATTTT | CASSLGGTSSDTQYF
TRBJ1-5 | TRBV20-1 | . | TRBD1 | TGCAGTGCTAGGCAACCGGGACAGGGGGTGAAGCCCCAGCATTTT | CSARQPGQGVKPQHF
TRBJ1-2 | TRBV29-1 | . | . | TGCAGCTTAGCAGGGAGCCCTGGCTACACCTTC | CSLAGSPGYTF
TRBJ1-4 | TRBV12-3/TRBV12-4 | many | . | TGTGCCAGCAGTTTAGTTGGGGGAAAACTGTTTTTT | CASSLVGGKLFF
TRBJ2-5 | TRBV2 | many | TRBD2 | TGTGCCAGCAGCAACCTAGCGGGAGAGACCCAGTACTTC | CASSNLAGETQYF